This T cell receptor beta chain was sequenced during a study of identical twins. This clonotype was counted many times. Trimming removed 5 bases at V and 2 bases at J, with 15 bases between. Per germline, CDR1 SEHNR and CDR2 FQNEAQ (reference sequence). The CDR3 is 15 amino acids. In TCRdb, the 5' RACE reads were re-called with MiXCR into one record per CDR3 protein. The table lists around 230,000 distinct CDR3 sequences, over 8% of them singletons. This clonotype was sampled from a woman aged 18-29 years in good health. The genes are TRBV7-9 and TRBJ1-2; the D is unclear. Sequenced sample: memory (CD45RO+) T cells sorted from blood. CDR3 residues: CASSPGQTNNYGYTF. The CDR3 DNA reads as TGTGCCAGCAGCCCCGGGCAGACGAACAACTATGGCTACACCTTC.